The clone carrying this T cell receptor (beta chain) was detected ten times or more. The sorted-subset TCR libraries were prepared using some 920,000 CD4+ or CD8+ T cells as the starting material. Synthesis of cDNA was accomplished via 5'RACE employing 10-nucleotide random UMIs. TCRdb ran MiXCR on the 5' RACE reads and lists one entry per CDR3 protein. The sample carries around 33,000 distinct CDR3 sequences, around 25% recorded once. This CDR3 has 18 residues. The germline CDR1 and CDR2 sequences are MNHNY and SVGAGI (reference sequence). Trimming took 6 bases from V and 0 from J; bases not matched to a gene: 8. These data come from a study of neurological immune-mediated disorders.

The sequenced material came from CD4+ T cells from blood. The V gene is TRBV6-6, the J gene TRBJ2-6, with TRBD2 matching 10 bases. The sequence was obtained from a man aged 45-60 years with HTLV-1-associated myelopathy (HAM/TSP). Here the CDR3 reads CASSLLAGELSGANVLTF. CDR3 nucleotides: TGTGCCAGCAGCCTCCTAGCGGGAGAGCTCTCTGGGGCCAACGTCCTGACTTTC.